These 6 T cell receptor beta chains were all obtained from the same sample, sequenced in a study of cytomegalovirus exposure and HLA in healthy donors (dated by TCRdb to about 2017). The library was produced with the immunoSEQ multiplex PCR assay. A mixture of 60 forward primers for TCR Vbeta segments and 13 reverse primers for TCR Jbeta segments was used in the multiplex PCR. TCRdb holds this immuneACCESS table with in-frame rearrangements only. Some clones are missing; in checked studies, unresolved V genes explain under half, and the rest has no known cause. The table kept for this sample lists 45,000 or so clones. The ten largest clones add up to less than 20% of the sample. The specimen sequenced was PBMCs. These receptors all stem from a male donor in good health and CMV-seronegative.

The gene calls are TRBV5-3 and TRBJ1-2; 8 nucleotides align to TRBD1. TRBV5-3 carries the ORF label, with uncertain function. This CDR3 contains 15 residues. Trimming took 4 bases from V and 5 from J; bases not matched to a gene: 10. This CDR3 is CARSPRDRHVYGYTF. CDR3 sequence (DNA): TGTGCCAGAAGCCCCCGGGACAGGCACGTATATGGCTACACCTTC.

This chain uses TRBV27 with TRBJ1-5; D call uncertain. In germline, CDR1 is MNHEY, CDR2 SMNVEV (reference sequence). The ends were cut back, 4 bases at V and 2 bases at J, with 9 bases in the middle. The CDR3 extends over 14 amino acids. CDR3 DNA: TGTGCCAGCAGTTGGGGAGCAGGCAATCAGCCCCAGCATTTT. Translating gives CASSWGAGNQPQHF.

The V call is TRBV13, the J call TRBJ2-1; 13 positions match TRBD2. This CDR3 region has 19 residues. Germline CDR1 is PRHDT and CDR2 is FYEKMQ (reference sequence). V shed 5 bases and J 0 bases; nucleotides not matched to a gene: 10. CDR3 sequence: CASSHRTSGGLSSYNEQFF. CDR3 nucleotides: TGTGCCAGCAGCCATCGGACTAGCGGGGGCCTCAGCTCCTACAATGAGCAGTTCTTC.

This chain uses TRBV27 with TRBJ1-6; 7 nucleotides match TRBD1. The CDR3 runs 13 residues. The V gene's germline CDR1 is MNHEY and CDR2 SMNVEV (reference sequence). The J segment lost 6 bases and the V segment lost 6 bases, leaving 2 bases of the junction unmatched. In DNA form, the CDR3 reads TGTGCCAGCAGCTGGGACAGTAATTCACCCCTCCACTTT. Its protein product is CASSWDSNSPLHF.

This rearrangement joins TRBV27 to TRBJ1-1, with 9 bases that match TRBD1. V trimming: 6 bases; J trimming: 4 bases; junction bases outside the gene matches: 6. CDR1 is MNHEY and CDR2 is SMNVEV in the germline V gene (reference sequence). This CDR3 region has 14 residues. CDR3 coding DNA: TGTGCCAGCAGCCAGGACAGGGGTCGCACTGAAGCTTTCTTT. It translates to CASSQDRGRTEAFF.

The chain has TRBV7-9 and TRBJ1-4; unclear D gene. Germline-derived CDR1 and CDR2 are SEHNR and FQNEAQ (reference sequence). Trimming shortened V by 8 bases and J by 2 bases, and 12 bases separated the two germline ends. This CDR3 has 14 amino acids. The CDR3: CASLDTATNEKLFF. In DNA, the CDR3 is TGTGCCAGCCTCGACACGGCGACTAATGAAAAACTGTTTTTT.